This T cell receptor (beta chain) appears in the sequencing data of a study of shared clonotypes between healthy human individuals. This clone has a handful of counts. Sequencing used immunoSEQ multiplex PCR; TCRdb keeps in-frame clones, though not all of them. The repertoire consists of some 2,500,000 clones, with approximately 93% occurring once and the leading ten covering 0.35% to 0.45%. Germline V gene data show CDR1 as ENHRY and CDR2 as SYGVKD. CDR3 length: 16 amino acids. The V end was cut by 2 bases, the J end by 0 bases, with 13 bases between. Material: naive CD4+ T cells from PBMCs. The subset denotes: CD45RA+ positively selected. The rearrangement joins TRBV10-3 to TRBJ1-1; a possible D gene is TRBD1 (6 bases). This TCR was sampled from a man aged 18 to 29 in good health. Some clones in this sample may be carry-over from other donors' samples. This chain's CDR3 is CAISELVGQLNTEAFF. CDR3 nucleotides: TGTGCCATCAGTGAGCTCGTCGGACAGCTGAACACTGAAGCTTTCTTT.